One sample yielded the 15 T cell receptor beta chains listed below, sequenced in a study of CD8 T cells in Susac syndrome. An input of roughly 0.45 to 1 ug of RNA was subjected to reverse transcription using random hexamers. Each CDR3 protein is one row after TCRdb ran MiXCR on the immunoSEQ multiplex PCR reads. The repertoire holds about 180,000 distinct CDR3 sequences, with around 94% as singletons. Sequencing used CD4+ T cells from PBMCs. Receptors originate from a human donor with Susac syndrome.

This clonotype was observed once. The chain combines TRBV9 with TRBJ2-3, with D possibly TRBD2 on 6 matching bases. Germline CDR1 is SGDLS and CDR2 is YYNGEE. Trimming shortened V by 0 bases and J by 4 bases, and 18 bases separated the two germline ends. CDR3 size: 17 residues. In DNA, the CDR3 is TGTGCCAGCAGCGTAGAGGCGGGGTCCACAACTTCAGATACGCAGTATTTT. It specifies CASSVEAGSTTSDTQYF.

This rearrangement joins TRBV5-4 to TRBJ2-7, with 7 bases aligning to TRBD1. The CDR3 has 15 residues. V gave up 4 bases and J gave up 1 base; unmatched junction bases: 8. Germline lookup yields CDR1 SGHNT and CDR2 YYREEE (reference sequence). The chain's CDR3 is CASSRGQLSSYEQYF. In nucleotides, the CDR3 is TGTGCCAGCAGCAGGGGACAGCTATCATCCTACGAGCAGTACTTC.

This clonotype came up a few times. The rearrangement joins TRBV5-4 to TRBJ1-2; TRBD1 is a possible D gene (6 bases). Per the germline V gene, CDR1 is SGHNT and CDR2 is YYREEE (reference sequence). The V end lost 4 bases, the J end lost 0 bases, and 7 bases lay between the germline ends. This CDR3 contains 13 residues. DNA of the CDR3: TGTGCCAGCAGCCGGGACACTAACTATGGCTACACCTTC. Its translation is CASSRDTNYGYTF.

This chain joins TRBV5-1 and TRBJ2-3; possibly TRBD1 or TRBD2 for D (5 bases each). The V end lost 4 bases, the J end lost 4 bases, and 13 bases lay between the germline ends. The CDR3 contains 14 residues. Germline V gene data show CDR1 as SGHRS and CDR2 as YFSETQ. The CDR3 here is CASSPRDGSDTQYF. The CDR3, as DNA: TGCGCCAGCAGCCCCAGGGACGGCTCAGATACGCAGTATTTT.

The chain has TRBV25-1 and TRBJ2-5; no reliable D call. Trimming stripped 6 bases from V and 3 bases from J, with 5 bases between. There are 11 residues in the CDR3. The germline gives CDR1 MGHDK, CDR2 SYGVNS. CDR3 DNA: TGTGCCAGCAGGAGAAAAGAGACCCAGTACTTC. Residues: CASRRKETQYF.

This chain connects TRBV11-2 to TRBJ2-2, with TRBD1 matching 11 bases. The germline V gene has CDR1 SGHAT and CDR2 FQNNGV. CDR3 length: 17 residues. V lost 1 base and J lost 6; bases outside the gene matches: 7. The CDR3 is CASSLAGTGGRAGELFF. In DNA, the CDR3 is TGTGCCAGCAGCTTAGCAGGGACAGGGGGTCGTGCCGGGGAGCTGTTTTTT.

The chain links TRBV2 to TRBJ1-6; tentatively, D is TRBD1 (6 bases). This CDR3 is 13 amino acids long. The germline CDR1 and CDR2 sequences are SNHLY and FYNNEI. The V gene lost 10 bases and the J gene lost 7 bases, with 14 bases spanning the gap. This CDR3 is CATHRDKNSPLHF. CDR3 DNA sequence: TGTGCCACCCACAGGGATAAGAATTCACCCCTCCACTTT.

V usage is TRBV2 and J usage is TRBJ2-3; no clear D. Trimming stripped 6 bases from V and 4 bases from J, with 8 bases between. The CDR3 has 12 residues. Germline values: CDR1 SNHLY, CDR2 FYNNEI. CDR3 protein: CASRKSADTQYF. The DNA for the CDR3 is TGTGCCAGCAGGAAAAGCGCAGATACGCAGTATTTT.

The CDR3 loop reads CASSETTGTDTQYF. As DNA, the CDR3 is TGTGCCAGCAGTGAGACTACCGGCACAGATACGCAGTATTTT. The chain is built from TRBV2 and TRBJ2-3; a weak D match, TRBD2 (5 bases). This CDR3 is 14 amino acids long. V gave up 3 bases and J gave up 1 base, with 8 bases separating them. CDR1 SNHLY and CDR2 FYNNEI come from the germline V gene.

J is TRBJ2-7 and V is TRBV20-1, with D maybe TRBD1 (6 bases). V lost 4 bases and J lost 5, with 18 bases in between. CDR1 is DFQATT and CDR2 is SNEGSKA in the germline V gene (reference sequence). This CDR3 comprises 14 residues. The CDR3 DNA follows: TGCAGTGCTATTAGGGGGACGAACATGGACGAGCAGTACTTC. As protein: CSAIRGTNMDEQYF.

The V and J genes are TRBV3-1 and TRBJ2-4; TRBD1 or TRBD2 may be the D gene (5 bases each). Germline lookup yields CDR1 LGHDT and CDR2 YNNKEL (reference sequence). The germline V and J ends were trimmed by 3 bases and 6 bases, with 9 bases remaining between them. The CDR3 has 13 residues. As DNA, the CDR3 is TGTGCCAGCAGCCAGGGGGAAGGAAACATTCAGTACTTC. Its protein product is CASSQGEGNIQYF.

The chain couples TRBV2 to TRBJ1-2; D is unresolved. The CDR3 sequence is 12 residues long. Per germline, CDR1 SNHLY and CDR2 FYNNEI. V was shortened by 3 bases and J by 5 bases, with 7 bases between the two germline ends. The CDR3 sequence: CASSDSGYGYTF. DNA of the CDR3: TGTGCCAGCAGTGATTCTGGGTATGGCTACACCTTC.

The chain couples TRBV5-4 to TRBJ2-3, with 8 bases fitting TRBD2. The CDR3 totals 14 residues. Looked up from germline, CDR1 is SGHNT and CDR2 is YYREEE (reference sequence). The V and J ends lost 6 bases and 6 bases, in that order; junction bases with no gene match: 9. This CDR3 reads CASTPRASGDTQYF. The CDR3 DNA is TGTGCCAGCACCCCGCGGGCTAGCGGGGATACGCAGTATTTT.

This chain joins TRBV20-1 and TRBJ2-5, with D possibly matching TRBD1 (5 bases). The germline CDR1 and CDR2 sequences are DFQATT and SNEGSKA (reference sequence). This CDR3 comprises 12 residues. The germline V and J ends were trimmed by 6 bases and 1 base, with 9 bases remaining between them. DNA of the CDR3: TGCAGTGCCGACAGTTTCCAAGAGACCCAGTACTTC. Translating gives CSADSFQETQYF.

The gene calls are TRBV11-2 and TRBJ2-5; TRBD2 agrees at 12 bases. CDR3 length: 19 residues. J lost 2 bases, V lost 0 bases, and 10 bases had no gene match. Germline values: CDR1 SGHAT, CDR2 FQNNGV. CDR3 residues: CASSLDGASGGGRQETQYF. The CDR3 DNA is TGTGCCAGCAGCTTAGATGGCGCTAGCGGGGGGGGCCGACAAGAGACCCAGTACTTC.